Presented here are 9 T cell receptor beta chains from one specimen sequenced in a study of technical replicates of blood from a handful of donors. Clones were sequenced by immunoSEQ multiplex PCR, and TCRdb holds only the in-frame ones, with some missing. Among 60,000 to 90,000 clones listed, around 97% were seen once. Sequenced: T cells isolated from PBMCs. The origin of the receptors is a human donor in good health.

The chain recombines TRBV5-1 with TRBJ2-7, with D perhaps TRBD2 (6 bases). The V gene's germline CDR1 is SGHRS and CDR2 YFSETQ. V lost 4 bases and J lost 2, with 19 bases in between. CDR3 length: 16 amino acids. This chain's CDR3 is CASSLTSGGATYEQYF. Here the CDR3 DNA reads TGCGCCAGCAGCCTTACCTCTGGAGGGGCTACCTACGAGCAGTACTTC. The entire variable domain, with the rest obtained from reference TRBV5-1 and TRBJ2-7, is as follows: KAGVTQTPRYLIKTRGQQVTLSCSPISGHRSVSWYQQTPGQGLQFLFEYFSETQRNKGNFPGRFSGRQFSNSRSEMNVSTLELGDSALYLCASSLTSGGATYEQYFGPGTRLTVT.

V gene TRBV4-1 combines with J gene TRBJ2-1, with D possibly being TRBD2 (5 bases). Per the germline V gene, CDR1 is MGHRA and CDR2 is YSYEKL. This CDR3 contains 14 residues. Trimming took off 4 bases at V and 8 bases at J, with 15 bases between the two ends. This chain's CDR3 is CASSLTPSGYEQFF. CDR3 DNA sequence: TGCGCCAGCAGCCTAACCCCGAGCGGTTATGAGCAGTTCTTC.

This clone occurred once. The genes are TRBV13 and TRBJ1-2; D gene unclear. V lost 1 base, J lost 4 bases, and 10 bases lay in between. Looked up from germline, CDR1 is PRHDT and CDR2 is FYEKMQ (reference sequence). This CDR3 is 14 amino acids long. CDR3 loop: CASSLVDSSYGYTF. The CDR3 bases are TGTGCCAGCAGCTTAGTAGACTCAAGCTATGGCTACACCTTC.

The rearrangement joins TRBV23-1 to TRBJ2-1, with 7 bases fitting TRBD2. TRBV23-1 belongs to the ORF category, with a function that is uncertain. The CDR3 extends over 19 amino acids. V shed 3 bases, J shed 3 bases, and the junction held 17 bases outside the gene matches. This CDR3 is CASSHSIWNKRDHYNEQFF. CDR3 DNA: TGCGCCAGCAGTCACTCAATTTGGAATAAGCGGGACCACTACAATGAGCAGTTCTTC.

The J gene is TRBJ1-1, the V gene TRBV5-4; 9 positions agree with TRBD1. This CDR3 has 15 amino acids. Germline V gives CDR1 SGHNT, CDR2 YYREEE (reference sequence). Germline trimming cut 4 bases from V and 1 base from J; bases unmatched to any gene: 5. The CDR3 region is CASSGLGQGNTEAFF. The CDR3 DNA follows: TGTGCCAGCAGCGGACTGGGACAGGGGAACACTGAAGCTTTCTTT.

The chain employs TRBV12-5 and TRBJ1-1; D remains unclear. Germline-derived CDR1 and CDR2 are LGHNT and FRNRAP. This CDR3 is 18 amino acids long. V lost 0 bases and J lost 0, with 17 bases in between. CDR3 amino acids: CASGLVLGGGELNTEAFF. CDR3 coding DNA: TGTGCTAGTGGTTTGGTACTAGGAGGAGGAGAACTGAACACTGAAGCTTTCTTT.

This clone showed up just once. The rearrangement uses TRBV4-1 and TRBJ1-1; 8 nucleotides line up with TRBD1. J lost 1 base, V lost 1 base, and 8 bases had no gene match. The CDR3 contains 17 residues. CDR1 is MGHRA, CDR2 YSYEKL, per germline. CDR3 DNA: TGCGCCAGCAGCCAAGTCAGAACAGGGGGAACGAACACTGAAGCTTTCTTT. It encodes CASSQVRTGGTNTEAFF.

This chain uses TRBV9 with TRBJ2-7; maybe TRBD1 (5 bases). V lost 4 bases and J 3 bases, leaving 14 bases between the germline ends. This CDR3 region has 14 residues. Germline V gives CDR1 SGDLS, CDR2 YYNGEE. CDR3 DNA sequence: TGTGCCAGCAGCCAGGGCAGGTACCACTACGAGCAGTACTTC. Amino acids: CASSQGRYHYEQYF. The full variable domain, with the rest looked up from reference TRBV9 and TRBJ2-7, is DSGVTQTPKHLITATGQRVTLRCSPRSGDLSVYWYQQSLDQGLQFLIQYYNGEERAKGNILERFSAQQFPDLHSELNLSSLELGDSALYFCASSQGRYHYEQYFGPGTRLTVT.

The chain has TRBV28 and TRBJ1-2, with 7 bases fitting TRBD1. With V trimmed by 2 bases and J by 4 bases, 7 bases remained unmatched. The germline V gene has CDR1 MDHEN and CDR2 SYDVKM. This CDR3 is 15 amino acids long. This CDR3 reads CASSLPRDSFYGYTF. CDR3 DNA sequence: TGTGCCAGCAGTTTACCCCGGGACAGCTTCTATGGCTACACCTTC.